Presented here are 4 T cell receptor beta chains from one specimen sequenced in a study of T cells expressing NK-cell markers. TCRdb reanalyzed the 5' RACE reads and collapses them to one entry per CDR3 protein, without DNA. The ten top clones account for around 3.3%, within a sample of 500,000 or so distinct CDR3 sequences. What was sequenced was blood T cells: a sorted CD56 or NKG2C T cell subset, CD4+ or CD8+ T cells, or bulk PBMC T cells (not recorded which). These receptors all come from a man aged 18 to 29 in good health.

J is TRBJ2-5 and V is TRBV29-1; TCRdb's D call of TRBD1 is untestable without DNA. CDR1 and CDR2 (germline): SQVTM, ANQGSEA. There are 13 residues in the CDR3. CDR3 loop: CSVQERQEETQYF. Full variable domain (missing parts from reference TRBV29-1 and TRBJ2-5): SAVISQKPSRDICQRGTSLTIQCQVDSQVTMMFWYRQQPGQSLTLIATANQGSEATYESGFVIDKFPISRPNLTFSTLTVSNMSPEDSSIYLCSVQERQEETQYFGPGTRLLVL.

The chain carries TRBV12-3 or TRBV12-4 and TRBJ2-1; TCRdb picks TRBD1, but there is no DNA to check that call. The CDR3 extends over 14 amino acids. CDR3 in amino acids: CASSLGRDKGEQFF.

The chain uses TRBV3-1 and TRBJ2-1; TCRdb designates TRBD1, a call that cannot be tested without DNA. This CDR3 spans 16 amino acids. The germline V gene encodes CDR1 LGHDT and CDR2 YNNKEL (reference sequence). This CDR3 reads CASSQDQGVWGGEQFF.

The chain links TRBV6-1 to TRBJ2-1; the D gene TCRdb calls, TRBD1, cannot be checked with no DNA. The germline CDR1 and CDR2 sequences are MNHNS and SASEGT. CDR3 length: 13 residues. CDR3 sequence reads: CASSIGTGNEQFF.